This TCR beta chain derives from a study of early T cells in non-severe SARS-CoV-2 infection. Study as a whole: Bulk RNA isolated from unsorted whole blood underwent sequencing; chains were not paired.

This clonotype was observed at least ten times. What it binds is unknown. Whole-study findings and limits: VDJdb matching favored anti-spike CD8 responses, missing private and CD4 specificities.

Individually, cDNA molecules had unique molecular identifiers attached to them. One entry per CDR3 protein, called by TCRdb with MiXCR from the 5' RACE reads. The sample yields about 28,000 distinct CDR3 sequences, about 4.6% seen once. The sample in question was whole blood, obtained at baseline. This sequence originates from an adult who was a healthcare worker with PCR-confirmed SARS-CoV-2 infection or an uninfected control (not recorded which).

The CDR3 reads CASSLELAESETQYF. For the CDR3, the DNA is TGTGCCAGCAGCTTAGAGCTAGCGGAGTCGGAGACCCAGTACTTC. V gene TRBV11-3 combines with J gene TRBJ2-5, with 7 positions matching TRBD2. Germline trimming cut 0 bases from V and 5 bases from J; bases unmatched to any gene: 6. Per germline, CDR1 SGHNT and CDR2 YENEEA. The CDR3 sequence is 15 residues long.